This T cell receptor beta chain was identified during a study of blood T cell repertoires in COVID-19. Study summary: Specimens from acute and convalescent COVID-19 originated in the United States, Italy and Spain.

This CDR3 region has 15 residues. After removal of 8 bases from V and 5 bases from J, the junction contained 13 bases not matched to a gene. Germline-derived CDR1 and CDR2 are MNHEY and SVGAGI. TCRdb keeps only in-frame clones here, not all; method: immunoSEQ multiplex PCR. The sample contains some 170,000 clones, about four fifths of which appear only once. This chain uses TRBV6-5 with TRBJ2-7, with 9 bases that match TRBD2. The TCR sequence derives from an older woman with acute or convalescent COVID-19. Sequenced sample: peripheral blood. The CDR3 region is CASAPLGGRAHEQYF. CDR3 DNA sequence: TGTGCCAGCGCACCCCTGGGCGGGAGGGCACACGAGCAGTACTTC.